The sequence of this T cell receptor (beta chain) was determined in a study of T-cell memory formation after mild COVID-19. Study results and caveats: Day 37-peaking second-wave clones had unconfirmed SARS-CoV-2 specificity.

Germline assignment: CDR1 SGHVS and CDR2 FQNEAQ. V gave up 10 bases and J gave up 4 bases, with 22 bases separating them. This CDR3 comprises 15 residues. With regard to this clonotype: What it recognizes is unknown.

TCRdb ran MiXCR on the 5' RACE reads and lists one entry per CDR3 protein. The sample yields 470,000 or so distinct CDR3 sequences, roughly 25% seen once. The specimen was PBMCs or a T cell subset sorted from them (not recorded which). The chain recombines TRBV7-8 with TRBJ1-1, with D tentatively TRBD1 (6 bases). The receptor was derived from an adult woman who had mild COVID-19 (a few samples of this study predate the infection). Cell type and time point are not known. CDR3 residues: CATQGQGRRVTEAFF. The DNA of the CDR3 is TGTGCCACCCAGGGTCAGGGGCGAAGGGTCACTGAAGCTTTCTTT.